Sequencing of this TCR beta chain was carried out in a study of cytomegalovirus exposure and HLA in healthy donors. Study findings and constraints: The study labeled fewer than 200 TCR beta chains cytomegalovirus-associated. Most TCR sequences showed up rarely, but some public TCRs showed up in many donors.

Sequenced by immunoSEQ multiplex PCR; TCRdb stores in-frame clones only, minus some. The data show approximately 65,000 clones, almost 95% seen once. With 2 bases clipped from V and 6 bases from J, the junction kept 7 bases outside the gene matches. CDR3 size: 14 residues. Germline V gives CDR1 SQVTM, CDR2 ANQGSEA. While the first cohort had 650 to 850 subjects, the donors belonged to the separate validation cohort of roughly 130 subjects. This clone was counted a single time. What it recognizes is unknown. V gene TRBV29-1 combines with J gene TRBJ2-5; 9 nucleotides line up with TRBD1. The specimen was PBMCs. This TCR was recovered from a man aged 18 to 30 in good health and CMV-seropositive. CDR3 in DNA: TGCAGCGTTGAACGGGACAGGGCGGGAAAGACCCAGTACTTC. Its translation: CSVERDRAGKTQYF. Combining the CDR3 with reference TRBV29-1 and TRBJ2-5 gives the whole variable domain SAVISQKPSRDICQRGTSLTIQCQVDSQVTMMFWYRQQPGQSLTLIATANQGSEATYESGFVIDKFPISRPNLTFSTLTVSNMSPEDSSIYLCSVERDRAGKTQYFGPGTRLLVL.